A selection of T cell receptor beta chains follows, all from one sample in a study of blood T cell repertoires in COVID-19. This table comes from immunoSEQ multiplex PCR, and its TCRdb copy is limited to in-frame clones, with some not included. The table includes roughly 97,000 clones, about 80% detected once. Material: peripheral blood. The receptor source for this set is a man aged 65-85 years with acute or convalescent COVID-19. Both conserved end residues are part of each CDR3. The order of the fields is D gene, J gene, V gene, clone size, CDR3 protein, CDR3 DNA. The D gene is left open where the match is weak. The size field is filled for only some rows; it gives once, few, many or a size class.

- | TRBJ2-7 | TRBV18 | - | CASSPHGEQYF | TGTGCCAGCTCACCACACGGCGAGCAGTACTTC
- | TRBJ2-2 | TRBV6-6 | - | CASSYGQGNTGELFF | TGTGCCAGCAGTTACGGCCAGGGTAACACCGGGGAGCTGTTTTTT
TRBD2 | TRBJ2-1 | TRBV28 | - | CASSGGGPYNEQFF | TGTGCCAGCAGCGGGGGGGGGCCGTACAATGAGCAGTTCTTC
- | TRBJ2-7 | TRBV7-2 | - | CASGRLLGNEQYF | TGTGCCAGCGGGAGACTACTAGGGAACGAGCAGTACTTC
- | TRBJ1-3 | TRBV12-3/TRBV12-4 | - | CASAQSSGNTIYF | TGTGCCAGTGCACAAAGCTCTGGAAACACCATATATTTT
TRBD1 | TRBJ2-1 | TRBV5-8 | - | CASSKGQGAYEQFF | TGTGCCAGCAGTAAAGGACAGGGGGCCTATGAGCAGTTCTTC
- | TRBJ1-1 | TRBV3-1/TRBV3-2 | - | CASSQGGDTEAFF | TGTGCCAGCAGCCAAGGCGGGGACACTGAAGCTTTCTTT
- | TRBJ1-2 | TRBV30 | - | CAWSVEPGSYGYTF | TGTGCCTGGAGTGTAGAGCCTGGGAGCTATGGCTACACCTTC
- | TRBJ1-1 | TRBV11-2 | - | CASSLQGLGRWTEAFF | TGTGCCAGCAGCTTACAAGGACTCGGGCGATGGACTGAAGCTTTCTTT
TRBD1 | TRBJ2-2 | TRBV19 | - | CASSETPGQGGTGELFF | TGTGCCAGTAGTGAGACTCCGGGACAGGGGGGCACCGGGGAGCTGTTTTTT
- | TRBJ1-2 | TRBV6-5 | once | CASSYDKRGWGYGYTF | TGTGCCAGCAGTTACGATAAAAGGGGCTGGGGATATGGCTACACCTTC
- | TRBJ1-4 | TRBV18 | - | CASSPPDSFATNEKLFF | TGTGCCAGCTCACCACCGGACAGTTTTGCAACTAATGAAAAACTGTTTTTT
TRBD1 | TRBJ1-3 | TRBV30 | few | CAWTTGTSPDSGNTIYF | TGTGCCTGGACGACAGGGACAAGCCCCGACTCTGGAAACACCATATATTTT
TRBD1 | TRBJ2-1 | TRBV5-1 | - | CASSLGAGTGGFNEQFF | TGCGCCAGCAGCTTAGGGGCAGGGACAGGGGGTTTCAATGAGCAGTTCTTC
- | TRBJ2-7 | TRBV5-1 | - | CASIPGGRDKYF | TGCGCCAGCATACCCGGGGGACGCGATAAGTACTTC
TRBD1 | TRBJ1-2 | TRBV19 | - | CASSIGVGGNGYTF | TGTGCCAGTAGTATAGGGGTAGGGGGCAATGGCTACACCTTC
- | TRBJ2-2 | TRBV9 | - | CASSARPFPGQNTGELFF | TGTGCCAGCAGCGCAAGACCCTTTCCGGGACAGAACACCGGGGAGCTGTTTTTT
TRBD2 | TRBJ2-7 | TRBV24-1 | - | CATSDSSGRAVYEQYF | TGTGCCACCAGTGATTCTAGCGGGAGGGCCGTCTACGAGCAGTACTTC
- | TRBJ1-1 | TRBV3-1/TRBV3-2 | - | CASSQGRGSIAFF | TGTGCCAGCAGCCAAGGCAGGGGCTCGATAGCTTTCTTT
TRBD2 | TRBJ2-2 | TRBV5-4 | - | CASKLGLAGGTNTGELFF | TGTGCCAGCAAACTTGGGCTAGCGGGAGGAACCAACACCGGGGAGCTGTTTTTT
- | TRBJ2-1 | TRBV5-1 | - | CASSLGVQGQGEQFF | TGCGCCAGCAGCTTGGGAGTCCAGGGTCAAGGTGAGCAGTTCTTC
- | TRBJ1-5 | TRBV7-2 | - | CASSLVDRRQPQHF | TGTGCCAGCAGCTTAGTAGACAGACGGCAGCCCCAGCATTTT
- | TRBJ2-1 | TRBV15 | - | CATSRSRDNYNEQFF | TGTGCCACCAGCAGAAGTCGGGACAACTACAATGAGCAGTTCTTC
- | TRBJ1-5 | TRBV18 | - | CASSPGHVNQPQHF | TGTGCCAGCTCACCGGGGCACGTTAATCAGCCCCAGCATTTT
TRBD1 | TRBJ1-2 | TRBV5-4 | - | CASSSLQGAYGYTF | TGTGCCAGCAGCTCGCTACAGGGGGCCTATGGCTACACCTTC
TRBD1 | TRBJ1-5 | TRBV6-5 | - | CASSRTGHSNQPQHF | TGTGCCAGCAGTCGGACAGGGCATAGCAATCAGCCCCAGCATTTT
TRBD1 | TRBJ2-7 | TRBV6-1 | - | CASSDLQGAYEQYF | TGTGCCAGCAGTGATCTGCAGGGGGCCTACGAGCAGTACTTC
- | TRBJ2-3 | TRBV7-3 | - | CASSPGQITDTQYF | TGTGCCAGCAGCCCCGGACAGATCACAGATACGCAGTATTTT
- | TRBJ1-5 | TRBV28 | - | CASSLDPKANQPQHF | TGTGCCAGCAGTCTAGACCCCAAGGCCAATCAGCCCCAGCATTTT
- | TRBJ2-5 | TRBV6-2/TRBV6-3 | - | CASSFEAGPQETQYF | TGTGCCAGCAGTTTTGAGGCGGGGCCCCAAGAGACCCAGTACTTC
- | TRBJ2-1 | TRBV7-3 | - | CASSATGTNNEQFF | TGTGCCAGCAGCGCCACCGGGACAAACAATGAGCAGTTCTTC
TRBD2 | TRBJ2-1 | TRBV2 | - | CASSPVGLYQFF | TGTGCCAGCAGCCCTGTGGGACTATACCAGTTCTTC
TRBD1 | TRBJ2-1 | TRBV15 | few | CATSRDRDSNYNEQFF | TGTGCCACCAGCAGAGACCGGGACAGTAACTACAATGAGCAGTTCTTC
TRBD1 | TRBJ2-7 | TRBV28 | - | CASSLAGAGRQGAYEQYF | TGTGCCAGCAGTTTGGCCGGGGCCGGGAGACAGGGGGCCTACGAGCAGTACTTC
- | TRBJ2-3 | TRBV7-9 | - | CASSLGTQDTQYF | TGTGCCAGCAGCTTAGGGACTCAGGATACGCAGTATTTT
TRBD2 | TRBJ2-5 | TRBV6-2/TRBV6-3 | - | CASSSGLAGGQETQYF | TGTGCCAGCAGTTCGGGACTAGCGGGAGGACAAGAGACCCAGTACTTC
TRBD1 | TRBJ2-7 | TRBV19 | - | CASAPGQIYEQYF | TGTGCCAGTGCACCGGGACAGATCTACGAGCAGTACTTC
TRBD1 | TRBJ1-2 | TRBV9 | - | CASSYDPGQHNYGYTF | TGTGCCAGCAGTTACGACCCGGGACAGCATAACTATGGCTACACCTTC
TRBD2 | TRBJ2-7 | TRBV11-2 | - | CASRRAGAAYEQYF | TGTGCCAGCAGACGCGCGGGAGCCGCCTACGAGCAGTACTTC
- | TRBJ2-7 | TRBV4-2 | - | CASSHGMSSYEQYF | TGTGCCAGCAGCCACGGGATGAGCTCCTACGAGCAGTACTTC
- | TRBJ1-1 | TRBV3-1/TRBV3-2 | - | CASTQGGGTEAFF | TGTGCCAGCACCCAAGGGGGGGGCACTGAAGCTTTCTTT
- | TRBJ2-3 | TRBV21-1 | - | CASRPTGGAGDTQYF | TGTGCCAGCAGACCCACAGGGGGCGCCGGAGATACGCAGTATTTT
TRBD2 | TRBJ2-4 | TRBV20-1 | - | CSASSGSFENIQYF | TGCAGTGCTAGTAGCGGGAGCTTCGAAAACATTCAGTACTTC
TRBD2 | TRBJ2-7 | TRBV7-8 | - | CASSRDSGRVDEQYF | TGTGCCAGCAGCCGAGATAGCGGGAGAGTCGACGAGCAGTACTTC
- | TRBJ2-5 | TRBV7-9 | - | CASSLAQASVGRGSQYF | TGTGCCAGCAGCTTAGCGCAGGCTAGCGTGGGACGGGGGTCCCAGTACTTC
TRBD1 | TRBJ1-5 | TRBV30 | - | CAWSVPDAFYPRGAGDQPQHF | TGTGCCTGGAGTGTCCCTGACGCGTTTTACCCCAGGGGGGCAGGTGATCAGCCCCAGCATTTT
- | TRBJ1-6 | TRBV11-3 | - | CASSLEGEETVNNSPLHF | TGTGCCAGCAGCTTAGAAGGGGAGGAGACAGTGAATAATTCACCCCTCCACTTT
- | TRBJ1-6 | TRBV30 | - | CAWSPRGGNSPLHF | TGTGCCTGGAGCCCTAGAGGGGGTAATTCACCCCTCCACTTT
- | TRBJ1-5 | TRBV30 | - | CAWSHQGREPQHF | TGTGCCTGGAGTCACCAGGGAAGAGAGCCCCAGCATTTT
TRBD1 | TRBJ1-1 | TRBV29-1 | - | CSVEKDRGNTEAFF | TGCAGCGTTGAAAAGGACAGGGGGAACACTGAAGCTTTCTTT
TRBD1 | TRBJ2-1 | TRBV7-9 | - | CASSLGDSSYNEQFF | TGTGCCAGCAGCTTAGGGGACAGCTCCTACAATGAGCAGTTCTTC
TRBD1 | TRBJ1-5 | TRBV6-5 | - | CASSYYGQGTNQPQHF | TGTGCCAGCAGTTACTACGGACAGGGAACAAATCAGCCCCAGCATTTT